This T cell receptor (beta chain) was recovered during a study of T cell responses to AZD1222 COVID-19 vaccine. General study results and limits: Of the AZD1222 recipients, only 5 or 6 were seropositive at baseline. There were mostly white British donors and more females than males, and clonal diversity was possibly underestimated.

Only in-frame clones appear in the TCRdb table, and some are missing; sequencing was by immunoSEQ multiplex PCR. The table includes fewer than 130,000 clones, about 88% detected once. In the case of this clone: The antigen is not known.

The TCR comes from an adult in good health. The material sequenced was peripheral blood, taken on day 0 of AZD1222 vaccination.

This CDR3 reads CASSPGRRSGNTIYF. The CDR3 DNA reads as TGTGCCAGCAGCCCCGGCCGTCGCTCTGGAAACACCATATATTTT. The rearrangement uses TRBV7-6 and TRBJ1-3; D is unclear. Germline CDR1 SGHVS, CDR2 FNYEAQ. V lost 5 bases, J lost 0 bases, and 11 bases lay in between. This CDR3 is 15 amino acids long.